The next 18 T cell receptor beta chains were all read from a single sample in a study of shared clonotypes between healthy human individuals. The table came from immunoSEQ multiplex PCR; TCRdb's copy has only in-frame clones and leaves some out. Among roughly 2,000,000 clones listed, approximately 92% were seen once. Terminally differentiated effector memory CD45RA+ cells were excluded by CCR7 positive selection of CD45RO-negative cells. The specimen sequenced was naive CD8+ T cells from PBMCs. The receptors originated from a man aged 18-30 years in good health. Some clones in this sample may be carry-over from other donors' samples.

This chain uses TRBV13 with TRBJ2-7; TRBD1 might be the D (5 bases). Trimming took 2 bases from V and 0 from J, leaving 11 bases between them. This CDR3 has 15 amino acids. Germline V lookup: CDR1 PRHDT, CDR2 FYEKMQ (reference sequence). CDR3 in DNA: TGTGCCAGCAGCTTATTGAGTGACAGCTCCTACGAGCAGTACTTC. It yields the protein CASSLLSDSSYEQYF.

The chain links TRBV5-8 to TRBJ1-2, with D possibly TRBD1 on 5 matching bases. V lost 2 bases and J 3 bases, leaving 8 bases between the germline ends. CDR1 is SGHTS and CDR2 is YDEGEE in the germline V gene. The CDR3 spans 13 residues. This CDR3 is CASSFVGDYGYTF. CDR3 DNA sequence: TGTGCCAGCAGCTTCGTGGGGGACTATGGCTACACCTTC.

The V call is TRBV9, the J call TRBJ2-1, with TRBD1 identical over 7 bases. CDR1 SGDLS and CDR2 YYNGEE come from the germline V gene. Trimming cost V 4 bases and J 3 bases; bases outside gene matches: 7. This CDR3 has 15 amino acids. CDR3 coding DNA: TGTGCCAGCAGCCCAACCAGGGGGAGCTACAATGAGCAGTTCTTC. It translates to CASSPTRGSYNEQFF.

The chain joins TRBV11-2 to TRBJ2-4, with a tentative D call TRBD2 (6 bases). This CDR3 spans 12 amino acids. Germline CDR1 reads SGHAT; CDR2 reads FQNNGV. The V end lost 5 bases, the J end lost 8 bases, and 10 bases lay between the germline ends. The CDR3 region is CASSTGGDIQYF. The CDR3 DNA reads as TGTGCCAGCAGCACAGGAGGGGACATTCAGTACTTC.

The J gene is TRBJ1-2, the V gene TRBV28, with TRBD1 matching 12 bases. The CDR3 covers 19 residues. Per germline, CDR1 MDHEN and CDR2 SYDVKM. Trimming cost V 5 bases and J 4 bases; bases outside gene matches: 17. CDR3 DNA: TGTGCCAGCAGTCCCATCCGGGACAGGGGGCAGTTTGGGGGCTATGGCTACACCTTC. Encoded protein: CASSPIRDRGQFGGYGYTF.

This chain joins TRBV7-8 and TRBJ2-7; 11 bases fit TRBD1. V shed 6 bases and J 4 bases; nucleotides not matched to a gene: 8. The CDR3 loop spans 15 amino acids. CDR1 is SGHVS, CDR2 FQNEAQ, per germline. The CDR3 loop reads CASRQPGQGVYEQYF. Here the CDR3 DNA reads TGTGCCAGCAGACAGCCGGGACAGGGGGTTTACGAGCAGTACTTC.

The chain couples TRBV27 to TRBJ2-7; a possible D gene is TRBD2 (6 bases). Trimming pared 5 bases from V and 3 bases from J, leaving 20 bases between. The CDR3 totals 16 residues. Germline CDR1 and CDR2: MNHEY and SMNVEV (reference sequence). The CDR3 here is CASSTPSTGTGYEQYF. The CDR3 coding sequence is TGTGCCAGCAGTACGCCGTCCACCGGGACTGGCTACGAGCAGTACTTC.

The chain recombines TRBV27 with TRBJ2-7; no clear D. The ends were cut back, 6 bases at V and 3 bases at J, with 12 bases in the middle. Germline CDR1 is MNHEY and CDR2 is SMNVEV (reference sequence). The CDR3 contains 13 residues. This chain's CDR3 is CASRGFGGYEQYF. The CDR3 DNA sequence: TGTGCCAGCAGAGGGTTTGGTGGCTACGAGCAGTACTTC.

The V and J genes are TRBV4-1 and TRBJ1-2; possible D gene TRBD1, 5 bases. This CDR3 contains 18 residues. The germline CDR1 and CDR2 sequences are MGHRA and YSYEKL. With 0 bases removed from V and 2 bases from J, the gap between germline ends came to 19 bases. CDR3 in amino acids: CASSQEAGAHLWNYGYTF. The CDR3 region has the DNA TGCGCCAGCAGCCAAGAAGCCGGGGCTCACCTTTGGAACTATGGCTACACCTTC.

The chain recombines TRBV28 with TRBJ2-5; the D is unclear. This CDR3 region has 14 residues. The V gene lost 5 bases and the J gene lost 5 bases, with 15 bases spanning the gap. Per germline, CDR1 MDHEN and CDR2 SYDVKM. CDR3 residues: CASSPVVLRETQYF. CDR3 nucleotide sequence: TGTGCCAGCAGTCCAGTTGTCTTGCGGGAGACCCAGTACTTC.

This chain joins TRBV10-1 and TRBJ2-3; 12 nucleotides line up with TRBD2. With 5 bases clipped from V and 0 bases from J, the junction kept 6 bases outside the gene matches. The CDR3 has 17 amino acids. The germline CDR1 and CDR2 sequences are WNHNN and SYGVQD (reference sequence). The CDR3 sequence: CASSITGTSGSTDTQYF. CDR3 nucleotide sequence: TGCGCCAGCAGTATTACCGGGACTAGCGGGAGCACAGATACGCAGTATTTT.

The rearrangement uses TRBV5-8 and TRBJ1-4; possibly TRBD1 for D (5 bases). This CDR3 is 16 amino acids long. The germline CDR1 and CDR2 sequences are SGHTS and YDEGEE. V was clipped by 0 bases and J by 8 bases, with 17 bases between them. The CDR3 loop reads CASSLAIGPPGEKLFF. The CDR3 DNA reads TGTGCCAGCAGCTTGGCCATCGGCCCTCCAGGGGAAAAACTGTTTTTT.

The genes are TRBV28 and TRBJ2-5; TRBD2 matches 8 bases. The CDR3 is 11 residues long. V lost 10 bases to trimming and J lost 5 bases; unmatched junction nucleotides: 3. CDR1 MDHEN and CDR2 SYDVKM come from the germline V gene. CDR3 sequence: CATSGGETQYF. The CDR3 DNA follows: TGTGCCACCTCGGGGGGGGAGACCCAGTACTTC.

The chain links TRBV10-3 to TRBJ1-2; 9 nucleotides match TRBD1. Unmatched junction bases numbered 8, after V lost 1 base and J lost 5 bases. The germline gives CDR1 ENHRY, CDR2 SYGVKD. The CDR3 runs to 16 residues. Here the CDR3 reads CAISEFTGGTGYGYTF. In nucleotides, the CDR3 is TGTGCCATCAGTGAGTTCACGGGAGGGACAGGGTATGGCTACACCTTC.

Notes on this clone: Distinct nucleotide sequences in the sample also encode this CDR3. The rearrangement joins TRBV18 to TRBJ2-5; D is uncertain. The CDR3 has 11 residues. The V end was cut by 2 bases, the J end by 4 bases, with 2 bases between. Germline values: CDR1 KGHSH, CDR2 LQKENI. CDR3 protein: CASSPGETQYF. Here the CDR3 DNA reads TGTGCCAGCTCACCAGGAGAGACCCAGTACTTC.

The rearrangement uses TRBV30 and TRBJ2-5; TRBD1 aligns across 7 bases. CDR1 is GTSNPN, CDR2 SVGIG, per germline (reference sequence). With V trimmed by 2 bases and J by 5 bases, 5 bases remained unmatched. CDR3 length equals 13 residues. For the CDR3, the DNA is TGTGCCTGGAGTAGCGACAGGGTGGAGACCCAGTACTTC. Translating gives CAWSSDRVETQYF. Complete variable domain (other parts from reference TRBV30 and TRBJ2-5): SQTIHQWPATLVQPVGSPLSLECTVEGTSNPNLYWYRQAAGRGLQLLFYSVGIGQISSEVPQNLSASRPQDRQFILSSKKLLLSDSGFYLCAWSSDRVETQYFGPGTRLLVL.

The chain is built from TRBV5-1 and TRBJ2-7, with TRBD2 identical over 7 bases. The CDR3 has 13 amino acids. Germline values: CDR1 SGHRS, CDR2 YFSETQ. Losses at the gene ends were 4 bases for V and 4 bases for J; bases not matched to a gene: 5. For the CDR3, the DNA is TGCGCCAGCAGCCCGTGGGGGGGATACGAGCAGTACTTC. Amino acid sequence: CASSPWGGYEQYF.

The genes are TRBV7-9 and TRBJ2-7; 7 nucleotides align to TRBD1. The CDR3 is 12 amino acids. V was clipped by 5 bases and J by 5 bases; unmatched bases: 3. Looked up from germline, CDR1 is SEHNR and CDR2 is FQNEAQ (reference sequence). The CDR3 spells CASSDRVDEQYF. The CDR3 DNA follows: TGTGCCAGCAGCGACAGGGTTGACGAGCAGTACTTC.